These 14 T cell receptor beta chains originate from one sample sequenced in a study of Graves' ophthalmopathy and Graves' hyperthyroidism. Amplified material comprised TCR beta CDR3 regions derived from RNA transcripts. The first-round RT-PCR employed HTBI primers together with the Qiagen OneStep RT-PCR kit. A multiplex PCR was then performed as the second round. TCRdb fed the multiplex PCR reads into MiXCR, producing one record per CDR3 protein. The sample carries around 1,000,000 distinct CDR3 sequences, about 40% recorded once. Material: peripheral blood or thyroid tissue (not recorded which). Source of these receptors: an adult man with Graves' hyperthyroidism.

The chain is built from TRBV20-1 and TRBJ2-5; D remains unclear. The V end was cut by 6 bases, the J end by 4 bases, with 21 bases between. Germline V lookup: CDR1 DFQATT, CDR2 SNEGSKA (reference sequence). The CDR3 consists of 15 residues. CDR3 in amino acids: CSAKIKRVSAETQYF. The CDR3 nucleotides read TGCAGTGCCAAAATCAAACGGGTATCGGCAGAGACCCAGTACTTC.

The V and J genes are TRBV6-2 or TRBV6-3 and TRBJ2-7; D not certain. CDR3 length equals 15 residues. Per germline, CDR1 MNHEY and CDR2 SVGEGT. V gave up 6 bases and J gave up 2 bases, with 17 bases separating them. This CDR3 is CASRPRKTRTYEQYF. Here the CDR3 DNA reads TGTGCCAGCAGACCCAGGAAAACCCGGACCTACGAGCAGTACTTC.

The V call is TRBV7-3, the J call TRBJ2-3; unclear D gene. The V gene lost 5 bases and the J gene lost 9 bases, with 24 bases spanning the gap. The CDR3 totals 16 residues. In germline, CDR1 is SGHTA, CDR2 FQGTGA. The CDR3, as DNA: TGTGCCAGCAGCCAAGATATGAAGGCACACCGTATGACGCAGTATTTT. Translation gives CASSQDMKAHRMTQYF.

The CDR3 nucleotides are TGTGCCAGCAGACTATCCGGGACAGGGGGCCACGGGGAGCTGTTTTTT. Protein product: CASRLSGTGGHGELFF. V is TRBV10-3 and J is TRBJ2-2; 12 bases line up with TRBD1. The CDR3 extends over 16 amino acids. With V trimmed by 10 bases and J by 7 bases, 13 bases remained unmatched. Per the germline V gene, CDR1 is ENHRY and CDR2 is SYGVKD.

This clonotype was detected many times. The chain carries TRBV6-1 and TRBJ1-1, with no clear D. Germline V lookup: CDR1 MNHNS, CDR2 SASEGT. The CDR3 is made up of 10 amino acids. Deletions cut 5 bases from V and 9 bases from J, with 7 bases between. Here the CDR3 reads CASSHNQAFF. CDR3 nucleotides: TGTGCCAGCAGTCACAATCAAGCTTTCTTT.

This clonotype showed up just once. The junction shows a germline mismatch at one end, possibly a read error. The chain employs TRBV10-2 and TRBJ2-7; D gene uncertain. CDR1 and CDR2 from the germline V gene are WSHSY and SAAADI. The CDR3 contains 15 residues. The CDR3 DNA sequence: TGCGCCTGCAGTGCCCCCCTGGGCGGTACCTACGAGCAGTACTTC. This codes for CACSAPLGGTYEQYF.

The chain uses TRBV9 and TRBJ2-7; tentatively, D is TRBD2 (5 bases). The CDR3 contains 16 residues. V lost 0 bases to trimming and J lost 0 bases, with 13 bases between them. Germline CDR1 and CDR2: SGDLS and YYNGEE. The CDR3 nucleotides read TGTGCCAGCAGCGTAGGGACTGAGCAAGACTCCTACGAGCAGTACTTC. Protein product: CASSVGTEQDSYEQYF.

The rearrangement links TRBV7-9 to TRBJ2-5; weak D call: TRBD2 (6 bases). The CDR3 extends over 15 amino acids. CDR1 is SEHNR, CDR2 FQNEAQ, per germline (reference sequence). V was shortened by 5 bases and J by 2 bases, with 15 bases between the two germline ends. The CDR3 spells CASSRRDWKQETQYF. The CDR3 DNA follows: TGTGCCAGCAGCCGTCGGGACTGGAAGCAAGAGACCCAGTACTTC.

Ten or more counts support this clonotype. A junction boundary mismatches the germline segment, possibly from a read error. The chain joins TRBV7-9 to TRBJ1-5; TRBD1 matches at 7 bases. Germline values: CDR1 SEHNR, CDR2 FQNEAQ (reference sequence). The CDR3 runs 15 residues. CDR3 sequence reads: CANSSMTGTDQPQHF. In DNA, the CDR3 is TGTGCCAACAGCTCGATGACAGGGACGGATCAGCCCCAGCATTTT. The whole variable domain, filled in from reference TRBV7-9 and TRBJ1-5, reads DTGVSQNPRHKITKRGQNVTFRCDPISEHNRLYWYRQTLGQGPEFLTYFQNEAQLEKSRLLSDRFSAERPKGSFSTLEIQRTEQGDSAMYLCANSSMTGTDQPQHFGDGTRLSIL.

This clonotype has a count of ten or more. The genes are TRBV29-1 and TRBJ2-7; tentatively, D is TRBD1 (5 bases). This CDR3 has 14 residues. V lost 7 bases, J lost 2 bases, and 18 bases lay in between. CDR1 is SQVTM, CDR2 ANQGSEA, per germline. The CDR3 region has the DNA TGCAGCGCGACGACAGCAAAAAGTACCTACGAGCAGTACTTC. This codes for CSATTAKSTYEQYF.

This chain uses TRBV30 with TRBJ1-2; D uncertain. Trimming removed 0 bases at V and 7 bases at J, with 15 bases between. CDR3 size: 14 residues. Germline CDR1 is GTSNPN and CDR2 is SVGIG (reference sequence). The CDR3 bases are TGTGCCTGGAGTGTACATCGGGGAACCGGTGGCTACACCTTC. Translated, it gives CAWSVHRGTGGYTF.

The chain carries TRBV19 and TRBJ2-5, with 7 bases fitting TRBD1. In germline, CDR1 is LNHDA, CDR2 SQIVND (reference sequence). This CDR3 has 16 residues. Trimming removed 6 bases from V and 1 base from J; junction bases left unmatched: 11. The CDR3 sequence is CASRGQGVWGQETQYF. CDR3 bases: TGTGCCAGTAGGGGCCAGGGGGTTTGGGGCCAAGAGACCCAGTACTTC.

This clonotype appeared a few times. The rearrangement links TRBV28 to TRBJ1-4; weak D call: TRBD1 (5 bases). The V gene lost 6 bases and the J gene lost 3 bases, with 11 bases spanning the gap. The CDR3 sequence is 14 residues long. Germline V gene lookup returns CDR1 MDHEN and CDR2 SYDVKM. The chain's CDR3 is CASSQRGPNEKLFF. The DNA for the CDR3 is TGTGCCAGCAGCCAGCGGGGCCCTAATGAAAAACTGTTTTTT.

This clonotype was observed many times. This chain connects TRBV15 to TRBJ2-5; D tentatively reads TRBD1 or TRBD2 (6 bases each). This CDR3 is 16 amino acids long. Germline CDR1 and CDR2: LNHNV and YYDKDF (reference sequence). Trimming took off 0 bases at V and 5 bases at J, with 16 bases between the two ends. In nucleotides, the CDR3 is TGTGCCACCAGCAGAGATCGTCTTCGGGGGCTGGAGACCCAGTACTTC. Translating it yields CATSRDRLRGLETQYF.